What follows is one TCR beta chain and its context. The PCR had 60 Vbeta and 13 Jbeta primers. The assay was immunoSEQ multiplex PCR, and TCRdb's table has in-frame clones only and misses some. The repertoire holds approximately 180,000 clones, with approximately 80% as singletons. The sample belongs to a study of cytomegalovirus exposure and HLA in healthy donors. Donors showed nominal health when sampled, although they likely had unrecorded immune exposures. Deletions cut 4 bases from V and 5 bases from J, with 15 bases between. The CDR3 runs 14 residues. From germline, CDR1 is MDHEN and CDR2 SYDVKM.

The sample taken for sequencing was PBMCs. This sequence originates from a man aged 30 to 45 in good health and CMV-seropositive. This chain joins TRBV28 and TRBJ2-7; possible D gene TRBD2, 5 bases. The CDR3 region has the DNA TGTGCCAGCAGTTCGATGGGAGAGTACCACGAGCAGTACTTC. Translated, it gives CASSSMGEYHEQYF.